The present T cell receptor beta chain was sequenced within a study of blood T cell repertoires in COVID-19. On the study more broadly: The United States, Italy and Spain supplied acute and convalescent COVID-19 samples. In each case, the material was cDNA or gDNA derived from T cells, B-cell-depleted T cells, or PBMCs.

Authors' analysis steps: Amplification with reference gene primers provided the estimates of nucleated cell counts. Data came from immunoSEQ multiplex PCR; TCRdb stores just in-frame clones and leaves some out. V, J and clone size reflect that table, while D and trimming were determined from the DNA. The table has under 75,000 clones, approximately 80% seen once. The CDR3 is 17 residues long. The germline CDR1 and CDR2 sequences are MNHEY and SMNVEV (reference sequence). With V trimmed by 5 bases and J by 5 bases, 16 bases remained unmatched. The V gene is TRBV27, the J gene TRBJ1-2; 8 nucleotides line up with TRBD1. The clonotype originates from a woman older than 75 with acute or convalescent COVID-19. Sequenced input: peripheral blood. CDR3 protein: CASSPIIVRDRSYGYTF. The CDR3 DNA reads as TGTGCCAGCAGTCCGATAATAGTCCGGGACAGGAGTTATGGCTACACCTTC.